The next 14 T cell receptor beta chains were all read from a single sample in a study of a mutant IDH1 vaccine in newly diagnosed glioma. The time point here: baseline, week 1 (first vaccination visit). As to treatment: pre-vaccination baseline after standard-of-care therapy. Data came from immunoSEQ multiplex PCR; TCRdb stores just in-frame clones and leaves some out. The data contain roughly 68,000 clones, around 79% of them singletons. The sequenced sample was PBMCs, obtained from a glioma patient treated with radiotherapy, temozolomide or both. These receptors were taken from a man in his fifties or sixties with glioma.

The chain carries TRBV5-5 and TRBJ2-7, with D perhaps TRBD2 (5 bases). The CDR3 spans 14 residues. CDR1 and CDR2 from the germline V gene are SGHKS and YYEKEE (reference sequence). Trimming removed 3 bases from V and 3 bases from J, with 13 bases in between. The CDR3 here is CASSSPGTYYEQYF. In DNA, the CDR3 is TGTGCCAGCAGCTCCCCGGGAACCTACTACGAGCAGTACTTC.

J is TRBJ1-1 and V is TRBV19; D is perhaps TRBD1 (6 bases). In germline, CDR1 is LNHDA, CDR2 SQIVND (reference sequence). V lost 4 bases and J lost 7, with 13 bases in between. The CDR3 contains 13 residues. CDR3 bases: TGTGCCAGTAGTAGAAACAGGGATAGTGAAGCTTTCTTT. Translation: CASSRNRDSEAFF. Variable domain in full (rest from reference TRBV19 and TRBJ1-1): DGGITQSPKYLFRKEGQNVTLSCEQNLNHDAMYWYRQDPGQGLRLIYYSQIVNDFQKGDIAEGYSVSREKKESFPLTVTSAQKNPTAFYLCASSRNRDSEAFFGQGTRLTVV.

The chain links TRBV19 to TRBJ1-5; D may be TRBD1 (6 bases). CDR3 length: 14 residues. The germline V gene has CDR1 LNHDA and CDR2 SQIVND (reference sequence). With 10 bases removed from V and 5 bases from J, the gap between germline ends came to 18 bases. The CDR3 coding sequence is TGTGCCACCTCTTGGCCGGGGGCCGATCAGCCCCAGCATTTT. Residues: CATSWPGADQPQHF.

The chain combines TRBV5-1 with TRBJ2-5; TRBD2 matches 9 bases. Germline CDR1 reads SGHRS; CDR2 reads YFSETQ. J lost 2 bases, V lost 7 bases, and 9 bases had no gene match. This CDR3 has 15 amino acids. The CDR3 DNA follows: TGCGCCAGCTTTTTGTCTAGCGGGGCTCAAGAGACCCAGTACTTC. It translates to CASFLSSGAQETQYF.

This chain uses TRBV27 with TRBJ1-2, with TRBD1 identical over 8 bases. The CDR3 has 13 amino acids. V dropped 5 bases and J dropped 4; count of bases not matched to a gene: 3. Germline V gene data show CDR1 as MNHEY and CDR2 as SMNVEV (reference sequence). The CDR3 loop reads CASSTGGSYGYTF. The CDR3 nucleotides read TGTGCCAGCAGTACAGGGGGATCCTATGGCTACACCTTC.

In nucleotides, the CDR3 is TGTGCCAGCATTGGGACAGGGAGGAACACTGAAGCTTTCTTT. Translation gives CASIGTGRNTEAFF. The chain couples TRBV25-1 to TRBJ1-1; 9 nucleotides agree with TRBD1. Germline V gives CDR1 MGHDK, CDR2 SYGVNS. The CDR3 is 14 residues long. With V trimmed by 7 bases and J by 1 base, 4 bases remained unmatched.

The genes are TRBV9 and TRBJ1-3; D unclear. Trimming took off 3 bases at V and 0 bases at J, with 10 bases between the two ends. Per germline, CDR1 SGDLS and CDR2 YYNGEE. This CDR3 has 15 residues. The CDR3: CASSGTINSGNTIYF. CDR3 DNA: TGTGCCAGCAGCGGAACCATCAACTCTGGAAACACCATATATTTT.

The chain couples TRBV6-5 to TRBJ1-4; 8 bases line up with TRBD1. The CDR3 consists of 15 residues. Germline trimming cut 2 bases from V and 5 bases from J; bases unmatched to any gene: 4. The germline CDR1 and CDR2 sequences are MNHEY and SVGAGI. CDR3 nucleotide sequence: TGTGCCAGCAGTTACGCCACAGGGGGAAATGAAAAACTGTTTTTT. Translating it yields CASSYATGGNEKLFF.

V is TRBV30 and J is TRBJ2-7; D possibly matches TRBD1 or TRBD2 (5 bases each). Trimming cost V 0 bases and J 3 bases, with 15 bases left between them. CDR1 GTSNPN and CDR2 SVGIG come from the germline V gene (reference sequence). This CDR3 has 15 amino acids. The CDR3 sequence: CAWSVIHGDGYEQYF. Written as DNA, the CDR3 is TGTGCCTGGAGTGTCATTCACGGGGACGGCTACGAGCAGTACTTC.

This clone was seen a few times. CDR3 in amino acids: CASNRVANTEAFF. CDR3 sequence (DNA): TGTGCCAGCAACAGGGTAGCGAACACTGAAGCTTTCTTT. The V gene is TRBV9, the J gene TRBJ1-1, with D perhaps TRBD1 (6 bases). V lost 6 bases and J lost 1, with 10 bases in between. The CDR3 is made up of 13 amino acids. Germline lookup yields CDR1 SGDLS and CDR2 YYNGEE.

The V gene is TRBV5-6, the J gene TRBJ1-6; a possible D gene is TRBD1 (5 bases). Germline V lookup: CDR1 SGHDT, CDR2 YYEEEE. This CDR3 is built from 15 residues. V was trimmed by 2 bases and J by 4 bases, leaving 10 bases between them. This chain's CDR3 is CASSFGTGYNSPLHF. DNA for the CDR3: TGTGCCAGCAGCTTTGGAACAGGATATAATTCACCCCTCCACTTT.

The CDR3 bases are TGCGCCAGCAGCCAAGGGCCCCTGAGGGATTCTGCGTACAATGAGCAGTTCTTC. Its translation is CASSQGPLRDSAYNEQFF. This chain uses TRBV4-3 with TRBJ2-1; possibly TRBD2 for D (5 bases). This CDR3 spans 18 amino acids. Germline assignment: CDR1 LGHNA and CDR2 YSLEER. Trimming took 1 base from V and 4 from J, leaving 20 bases between them.

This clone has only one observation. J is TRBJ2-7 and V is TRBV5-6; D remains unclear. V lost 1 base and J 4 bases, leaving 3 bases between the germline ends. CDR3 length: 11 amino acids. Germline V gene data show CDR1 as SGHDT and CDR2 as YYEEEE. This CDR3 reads CASSLRYEQYF. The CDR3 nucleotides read TGTGCCAGCAGCTTGCGATACGAGCAGTACTTC. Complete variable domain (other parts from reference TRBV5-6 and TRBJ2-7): DAGVTQSPTHLIKTRGQQVTLRCSPKSGHDTVSWYQQALGQGPQFIFQYYEEEERQRGNFPDRFSGHQFPNYSSELNVNALLLGDSALYLCASSLRYEQYFGPGTRLTVT.

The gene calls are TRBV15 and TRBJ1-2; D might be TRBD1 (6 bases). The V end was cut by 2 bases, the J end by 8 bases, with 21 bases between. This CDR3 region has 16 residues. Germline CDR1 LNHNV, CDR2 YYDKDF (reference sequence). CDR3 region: CATSRTRTEIGGGYTF. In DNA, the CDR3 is TGTGCCACCAGCAGAACTCGGACAGAAATCGGGGGAGGCTACACCTTC.